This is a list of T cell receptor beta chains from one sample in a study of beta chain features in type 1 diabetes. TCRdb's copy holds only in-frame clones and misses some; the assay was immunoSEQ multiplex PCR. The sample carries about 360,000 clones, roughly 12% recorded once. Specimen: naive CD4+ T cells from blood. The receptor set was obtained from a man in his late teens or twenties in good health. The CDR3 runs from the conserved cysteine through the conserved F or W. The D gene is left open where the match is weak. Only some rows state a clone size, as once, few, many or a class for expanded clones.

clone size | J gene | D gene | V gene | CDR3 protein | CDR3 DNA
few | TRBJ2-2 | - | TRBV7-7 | CASSLGSSLNTGELFF | TGTGCTAGCAGCTTAGGGTCCAGTTTGAACACCGGGGAGCTGTTTTTT
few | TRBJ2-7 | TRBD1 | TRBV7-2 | CASSPGQRSYEQYF | TGTGCCAGCAGTCCGGGACAGCGCTCCTACGAGCAGTACTTC
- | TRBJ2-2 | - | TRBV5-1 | CASRERVTGELFF | TGCGCCAGCCGCGAGAGGGTTACCGGGGAGCTGTTTTTT
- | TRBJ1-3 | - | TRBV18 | CASSPRQGNTIYF | TGTGCCAGCTCACCACGACAGGGAAACACCATATATTTT
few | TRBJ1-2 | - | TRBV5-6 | CASSFQGGYTF | TGTGCCAGCAGCTTTCAGGGTGGCTACACCTTC
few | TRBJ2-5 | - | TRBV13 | CASSPGSGETQYF | TGTGCCAGCAGCCCCGGTTCGGGAGAGACCCAGTACTTC
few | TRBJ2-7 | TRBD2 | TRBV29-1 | CSVAHSGNHPREQYF | TGCAGCGTAGCCCATAGCGGGAACCACCCTAGAGAGCAGTACTTC
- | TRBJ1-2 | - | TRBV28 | CASRTTGHYGYTF | TGTGCCAGCCGTACGACAGGACACTATGGCTACACCTTC
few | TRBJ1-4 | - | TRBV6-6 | CASSRHGLNEKLFF | TGTGCCAGCAGCCGACACGGTCTTAATGAAAAACTGTTTTTT
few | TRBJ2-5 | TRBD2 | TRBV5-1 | CASSLAASGQETQYF | TGCGCCAGCAGCTTGGCAGCTAGCGGGCAGGAGACCCAGTACTTC
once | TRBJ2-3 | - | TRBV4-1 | CASSLAPTDTQYF | TGCGCCAGCAGCCTAGCGCCCACAGATACGCAGTATTTT
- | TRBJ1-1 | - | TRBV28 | CASSRPRGLAFF | TGTGCCAGCAGTCGCCCAAGGGGGTTAGCTTTCTTT
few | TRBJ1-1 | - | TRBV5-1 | CASTTGQSNTEAFF | TGCGCCAGCACTACAGGGCAGTCGAACACTGAAGCTTTCTTT
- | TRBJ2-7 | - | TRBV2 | CASSLQEWYEQYF | TGTGCCAGCAGCCTACAGGAATGGTACGAGCAGTACTTC
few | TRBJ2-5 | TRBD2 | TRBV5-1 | CASRLAGEGETQYF | TGCGCCAGCAGACTAGCGGGAGAAGGTGAGACCCAGTACTTC
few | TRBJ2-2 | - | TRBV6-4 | CASSGELDTGELFF | TGTGCCAGCAGTGGAGAACTGGACACCGGGGAGCTGTTTTTT
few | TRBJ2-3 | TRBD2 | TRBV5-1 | CASDGGGTDTQYF | TGCGCCAGCGACGGGGGGGGCACAGATACGCAGTATTTT
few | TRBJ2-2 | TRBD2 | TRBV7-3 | CASSFGLAGTGELFF | TGTGCCAGCAGCTTCGGACTAGCGGGTACCGGGGAGCTGTTTTTT
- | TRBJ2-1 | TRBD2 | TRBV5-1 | CASSLVPAGADNEQFF | TGCGCCAGCAGCTTGGTGCCAGCGGGGGCCGACAATGAGCAGTTCTTC
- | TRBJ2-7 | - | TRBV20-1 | CSAGTSGEQYF | TGCAGTGCCGGGACTTCGGGCGAGCAGTACTTC
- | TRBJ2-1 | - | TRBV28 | CASSLRAGMEQFF | TGTGCCAGCAGTCTCAGAGCAGGGATGGAGCAGTTCTTC
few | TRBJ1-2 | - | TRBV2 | CASSQDTGYGYTF | TGTGCCAGCAGCCAGGACACGGGCTATGGCTACACCTTC
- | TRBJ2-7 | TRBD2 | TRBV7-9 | CASSLGTSDEQYF | TGTGCCAGCAGCTTGGGGACTAGTGACGAGCAGTACTTC
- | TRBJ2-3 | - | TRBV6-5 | CASSFDLQTQYF | TGTGCCAGCAGTTTCGATCTCCAGACGCAGTATTTT
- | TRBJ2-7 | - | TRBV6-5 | CASSYSGDGGYEQYF | TGTGCCAGCAGTTACTCGGGCGACGGGGGTTACGAGCAGTACTTC
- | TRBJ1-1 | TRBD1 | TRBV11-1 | CASSSRGAEAFF | TGTGCCAGCAGCTCCAGGGGGGCTGAAGCTTTCTTT
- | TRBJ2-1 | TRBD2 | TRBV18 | CASSPTSGRHNEQFF | TGTGCCAGCTCACCCACTAGCGGGAGGCACAATGAGCAGTTCTTC
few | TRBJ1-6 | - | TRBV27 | CASTNGGIRNSPLHF | TGTGCCAGCACCAATGGGGGGATTAGGAATTCACCCCTCCACTTT
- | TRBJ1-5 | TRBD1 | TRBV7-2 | CASSLTGGRGNQPQHF | TGTGCCAGCAGTCTTACAGGGGGTAGGGGCAATCAGCCCCAGCATTTT
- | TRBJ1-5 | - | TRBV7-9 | CASSLSSGAQPQHF | TGTGCCAGCAGCTTAAGCAGTGGGGCTCAGCCCCAGCATTTT
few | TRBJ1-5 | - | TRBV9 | CASSESGNNQPQHF | TGTGCCAGCAGCGAATCAGGGAACAATCAGCCCCAGCATTTT
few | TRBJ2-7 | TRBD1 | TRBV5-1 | CASSLFGGQGGEQYF | TGCGCCAGCAGCCTGTTTGGGGGACAGGGTGGAGAGCAGTACTTC
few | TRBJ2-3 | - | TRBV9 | CASSVATGDTQYF | TGTGCCAGCAGCGTAGCTACCGGGGATACGCAGTATTTT
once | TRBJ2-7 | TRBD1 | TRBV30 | CAWRGQAPYEQYF | TGTGCCTGGAGAGGACAGGCACCCTACGAGCAGTACTTC
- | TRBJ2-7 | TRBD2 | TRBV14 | CASSRTREQYF | TGTGCCAGCAGCCGGACTAGGGAGCAGTACTTC
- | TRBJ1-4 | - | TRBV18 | CASSPPARREKLFF | TGTGCCAGCTCACCACCCGCGCGCCGAGAAAAACTGTTTTTT
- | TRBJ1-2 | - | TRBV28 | CASSLPSDSRGTF | TGTGCCAGCAGTTTACCCTCGGACAGCCGGGGAACCTTC
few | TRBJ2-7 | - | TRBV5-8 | CASSLPGDSAIYEQYF | TGTGCCAGCAGCTTGCCGGGGGACAGCGCGATTTACGAGCAGTACTTC
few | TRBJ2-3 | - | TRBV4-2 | CASSQDRRTDTQYF | TGTGCCAGCAGCCAAGATCGGAGGACAGATACGCAGTATTTT
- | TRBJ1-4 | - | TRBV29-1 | CSVLSGEKLFF | TGCAGCGTTCTATCGGGTGAAAAACTGTTTTTT
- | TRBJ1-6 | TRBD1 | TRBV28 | CASLTGDRSPLHF | TGTGCCAGCCTGACAGGGGATCGGTCACCCCTCCACTTT
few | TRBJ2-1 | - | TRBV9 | CASSVGQQGYNEQFF | TGTGCCAGCAGCGTAGGACAGCAGGGTTACAATGAGCAGTTCTTC
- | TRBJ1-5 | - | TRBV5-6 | CASSLPGGEQPQHF | TGTGCCAGCAGCTTGCCGGGGGGTGAGCAGCCCCAGCATTTT
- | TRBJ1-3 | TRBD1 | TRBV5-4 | CASSVDRGPGNTIYF | TGTGCCAGCAGCGTCGACAGGGGGCCTGGAAACACCATATATTTT
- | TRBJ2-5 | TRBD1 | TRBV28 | CASSVNNRGPQETQYF | TGTGCCAGCAGTGTAAATAACAGGGGGCCTCAAGAGACCCAGTACTTC
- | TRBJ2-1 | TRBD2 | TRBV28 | CASTVGGGSSYNEQFF | TGTGCCAGCACCGTAGGTGGCGGGAGCTCCTACAATGAGCAGTTCTTC
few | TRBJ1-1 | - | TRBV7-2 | CASSLASGILTEAFF | TGTGCCAGCAGCTTAGCTTCCGGGATTCTCACTGAAGCTTTCTTT
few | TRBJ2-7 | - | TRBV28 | CASSNLRPSYEQYF | TGTGCCAGCAGTAACCTCAGGCCTTCCTACGAGCAGTACTTC
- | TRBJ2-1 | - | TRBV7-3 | CASSQHRDSNEQFF | TGTGCCAGCAGCCAGCACCGGGACTCCAATGAGCAGTTCTTC
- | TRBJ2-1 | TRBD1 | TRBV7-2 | CASSSGTAQFF | TGTGCCAGCAGCTCCGGGACAGCACAGTTCTTC
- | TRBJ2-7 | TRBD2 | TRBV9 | CASSSSPPGTSGTYEQYF | TGTGCCAGCAGCTCCTCCCCGCCCGGGACTAGCGGTACCTACGAGCAGTACTTC
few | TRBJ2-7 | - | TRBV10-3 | CAISEFSSEQYF | TGTGCCATCAGTGAGTTTAGCTCCGAGCAGTACTTC
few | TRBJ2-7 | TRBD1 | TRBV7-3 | CASSLGPLGQSYEQYF | TGTGCCAGCAGCTTAGGTCCATTGGGACAGAGTTACGAGCAGTACTTC